Listed below are T cell receptor beta chains from one sample, sequenced in a study of CD8 T cells in Susac syndrome. TCRdb reprocessed the immunoSEQ multiplex PCR reads via MiXCR and lists one record per CDR3 protein. The sample records 200,000 to 250,000 distinct CDR3 sequences, roughly 96% being singletons. The sequenced material came from CD4+ T cells from PBMCs. The source is a human donor with multiple sclerosis. Both conserved end residues are part of each CDR3. Each record gives: J gene, clone size, D gene, V gene, CDR3 protein, CDR3 DNA. The D gene is left open where the match is weak. A row's size may be missing; if present it is once, few, many or a size class.

>TRBJ1-1|.|.|TRBV28
CASSSPWNTEAFF
TGTGCCAGCAGTTCACCTTGGAACACTGAAGCTTTCTTT
>TRBJ2-2|once|TRBD2|TRBV2
CASISGKNTGELFF
TGTGCCAGCATAAGCGGGAAGAACACCGGGGAGCTGTTTTTT
>TRBJ1-1|.|.|TRBV7-6
CASSFLSTRNTEAFF
TGTGCCAGCAGCTTCTTGTCAACCAGGAACACTGAAGCTTTCTTT
>TRBJ2-5|.|.|TRBV2
CASSLGDSYQETQYF
TGTGCCAGCAGCCTAGGAGACAGTTACCAAGAGACCCAGTACTTC
>TRBJ2-7|once|.|TRBV15
CATSRTRGSYEQYF
TGTGCCACCAGCCGGACCCGAGGGTCCTACGAGCAGTACTTC
>TRBJ2-1|.|TRBD2|TRBV20-1
CSAGGANEQFF
TGCAGTGCCGGGGGGGCGAATGAGCAGTTCTTC
>TRBJ1-1|.|.|TRBV3-1
CASSLIEGTEAFF
TGTGCCAGCAGCCTCATCGAGGGCACTGAAGCTTTCTTT
>TRBJ1-2|.|.|TRBV7-2
CASSLAGGGFHYGYTF
TGTGCCAGCAGCTTAGCGGGGGGAGGGTTTCACTATGGCTACACCTTC
>TRBJ2-1|.|.|TRBV29-1
CSVPNPGRPYNEQFF
TGCAGCGTTCCCAACCCGGGGCGGCCATACAATGAGCAGTTCTTC
>TRBJ1-5|.|.|TRBV28
CASSPTTGGLFSNQPQHF
TGTGCCAGCAGCCCAACCACCGGGGGCCTCTTTAGCAATCAGCCCCAGCATTTT
>TRBJ2-7|.|TRBD1|TRBV9
CASSAQGQLLYEQYF
TGTGCCAGCAGCGCGCAGGGACAGTTGCTATACGAGCAGTACTTC
>TRBJ1-1|.|.|TRBV29-1
CSVTTSLSNTEAFF
TGCAGCGTGACGACAAGTCTCTCGAACACTGAAGCTTTCTTT
>TRBJ1-6|.|.|TRBV5-6
CASSSTDYNSPLHF
TGTGCCAGCAGCTCGACAGACTATAATTCACCCCTCCACTTT
>TRBJ2-2|.|.|TRBV7-8
CASSLALPRPNTGELFF
TGTGCCAGCAGCTTAGCGCTACCGCGACCGAACACCGGGGAGCTGTTTTTT
>TRBJ2-7|.|.|TRBV20-1
CSARDLRDASYEQYF
TGCAGTGCTAGAGATCTCCGGGATGCCTCCTACGAGCAGTACTTC
>TRBJ2-7|.|TRBD2|TRBV29-1
CSVRTSGTSYEQYF
TGCAGCGTAAGGACTAGCGGGACTTCCTACGAGCAGTACTTC
>TRBJ2-1|once|.|TRBV23-1
CASSQSDGRYYNEQFF
TGCGCCAGCAGTCAATCCGACGGGAGATACTACAATGAGCAGTTCTTC
>TRBJ1-6|.|TRBD1|TRBV11-2
CASSDRGNSPLHF
TGTGCCAGCAGCGACAGGGGCAATTCACCCCTCCACTTT
>TRBJ2-1|.|.|TRBV7-2
CASSSEGIYNEQFF
TGTGCCAGCAGCTCGGAGGGCATCTACAATGAGCAGTTCTTC
>TRBJ1-1|.|.|TRBV23-1
CASRPTPTGRVGEAFF
TGCGCCAGCAGACCCACCCCCACAGGGAGGGTCGGTGAAGCTTTCTTT
>TRBJ2-3|.|TRBD1|TRBV3-1
CASSARQGAADTQYF
TGTGCCAGCAGCGCCCGACAGGGTGCCGCAGATACGCAGTATTTT
>TRBJ2-5|.|TRBD1|TRBV10-3
CAISESGTEETQYF
TGTGCCATCAGTGAGTCCGGGACAGAAGAGACCCAGTACTTC
>TRBJ2-6|.|TRBD1|TRBV6-5
CASSRRDRGANVLTF
TGTGCCAGCAGTCGCCGGGACAGGGGGGCCAACGTCCTGACTTTC
>TRBJ2-5|.|.|TRBV29-1
CSAGTQQETQYF
TGCAGCGCGGGGACTCAGCAAGAGACCCAGTACTTC
>TRBJ1-1|.|.|TRBV30
CAWSDRAEAFF
TGTGCCTGGAGTGACAGGGCTGAAGCTTTCTTT
>TRBJ2-5|.|.|TRBV12-3/TRBV12-4
CASEGLPRGETQYF
TGTGCCAGTGAGGGGCTGCCCCGAGGGGAGACCCAGTACTTC
>TRBJ1-2|.|.|TRBV29-1
CSIWGTYGYTF
TGCAGCATTTGGGGCACCTATGGCTACACCTTC
>TRBJ2-1|.|TRBD2|TRBV29-1
CSGGLAGTSSYNEQFF
TGCAGCGGGGGACTAGCGGGAACGAGCTCCTACAATGAGCAGTTCTTC
>TRBJ2-3|.|.|TRBV6-6
CASSYPRGGSTDTQYF
TGTGCCAGCAGTTACCCGAGGGGGGGTAGCACAGATACGCAGTATTTT
>TRBJ2-7|.|TRBD1|TRBV3-1
CASRDRGEQYF
TGTGCCAGCCGTGACAGGGGCGAGCAGTACTTC
>TRBJ2-5|.|.|TRBV3-1
CASSQAGGQTQYF
TGTGCCAGCAGCCAAGCGGGCGGACAGACCCAGTACTTC
>TRBJ1-1|.|.|TRBV29-1
CSVGWGPGTEAFF
TGCAGCGTTGGATGGGGCCCAGGCACTGAAGCTTTCTTT
>TRBJ2-7|.|.|TRBV28
CASSTIFTLAIKQYF
TGTGCCAGCAGTACCATCTTCACGCTGGCCATCAAGCAGTACTTC
>TRBJ2-5|.|.|TRBV20-1
CSARGPTKETQYF
TGCAGTGCTAGAGGCCCGACTAAAGAGACCCAGTACTTC
>TRBJ2-1|.|TRBD2|TRBV29-1
CSVEWYGLSGRNNEQFF
TGCAGCGTTGAATGGTATGGGTTGAGCGGGAGGAACAATGAGCAGTTCTTC
>TRBJ2-5|.|.|TRBV11-3
CASSLAGPQETQYF
TGTGCCAGCAGCTTAGCCGGGCCGCAAGAGACCCAGTACTTC
>TRBJ1-2|.|.|TRBV29-1
CSVAGVLGYTF
TGCAGCGTCGCAGGGGTGCTTGGCTACACCTTC
>TRBJ2-1|.|TRBD2|TRBV7-3
CASSPYGSSGRAGEQFF
TGTGCCAGCAGCCCGTACGGATCTAGCGGGAGGGCCGGGGAGCAGTTCTTC
>TRBJ2-5|once|.|TRBV19
CASSLTGVQETQYF
TGTGCCAGTAGCCTCACGGGGGTGCAAGAGACCCAGTACTTC
>TRBJ2-3|.|TRBD2|TRBV6-6
CASRPRSGVITDTQYF
TGTGCCAGCAGACCCCGCAGCGGGGTCATTACAGATACGCAGTATTTT
>TRBJ2-5|.|.|TRBV3-1
CASSPPGRRETQYF
TGTGCCAGCAGCCCCCCGGGGAGACGGGAGACCCAGTACTTC
>TRBJ2-1|.|.|TRBV3-1
CASSQDVGVLDPYNEQFF
TGTGCCAGCAGCCAAGATGTTGGAGTGTTGGACCCCTACAATGAGCAGTTCTTC
>TRBJ2-3|.|TRBD2|TRBV20-1
CSATLAESTDTQYF
TGCAGTGCTACACTAGCGGAAAGCACAGATACGCAGTATTTT
>TRBJ2-7|.|TRBD1|TRBV19
CASMGQNAYEQYF
TGTGCCAGTATGGGACAGAACGCCTACGAGCAGTACTTC
>TRBJ2-1|.|TRBD2|TRBV2
CASSGTSGGTYNEQFF
TGTGCCAGCAGTGGCACTAGCGGGGGGACATACAATGAGCAGTTCTTC
>TRBJ2-7|.|.|TRBV5-4
CASSPGGLVGYEQYF
TGTGCCAGCAGCCCCGGTGGGCTTGTGGGCTACGAGCAGTACTTC
>TRBJ2-5|once|.|TRBV4-1
CASSLRGDQETQYF
TGCGCCAGCAGCCTCCGAGGGGACCAAGAGACCCAGTACTTC